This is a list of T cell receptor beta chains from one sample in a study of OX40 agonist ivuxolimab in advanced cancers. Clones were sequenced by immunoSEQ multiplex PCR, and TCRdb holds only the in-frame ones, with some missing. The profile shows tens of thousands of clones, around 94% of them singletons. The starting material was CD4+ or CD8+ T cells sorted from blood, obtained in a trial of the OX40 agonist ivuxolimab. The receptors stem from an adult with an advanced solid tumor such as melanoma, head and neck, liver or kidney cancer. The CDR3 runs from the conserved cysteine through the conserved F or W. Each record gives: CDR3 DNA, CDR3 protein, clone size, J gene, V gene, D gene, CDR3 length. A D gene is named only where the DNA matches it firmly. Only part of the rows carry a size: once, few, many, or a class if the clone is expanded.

CDR3nt: TGTGCCAGCAGCCTAGGAGAGGTGAGCCTACGCCCCTCCTACAATGAGCAGTTCTTC
CDR3aa: CASSLGEVSLRPSYNEQFF
abundance: -
j_gene: TRBJ2-1
v_gene: TRBV7-2
d_gene: -
len: 19

CDR3nt: TGTGCCAGCAGCTTGCGCGATGAGCAGTTCTTC
CDR3aa: CASSLRDEQFF
abundance: once
j_gene: TRBJ2-1
v_gene: TRBV5-4
d_gene: -
len: 11

CDR3nt: TGTGCCTGGGAGACAGGACAGGGCAACACCGGGGAGCTGTTTTTT
CDR3aa: CAWETGQGNTGELFF
abundance: -
j_gene: TRBJ2-2
v_gene: TRBV30
d_gene: TRBD1
len: 15

CDR3nt: TGCGCCAGCAGCTTAGGTGGTGGGAGAGATGAGCAGTTCTTC
CDR3aa: CASSLGGGRDEQFF
abundance: once
j_gene: TRBJ2-1
v_gene: TRBV5-1
d_gene: -
len: 14

CDR3nt: TGTGCCAGCAGCTTAAGATTCGGCCCAGATACGCAGTATTTT
CDR3aa: CASSLRFGPDTQYF
abundance: -
j_gene: TRBJ2-3
v_gene: TRBV7-6
d_gene: -
len: 14

CDR3nt: TGTGCCAGCAGTGAATGGGACAGGGCCTACGAGCAGTACTTC
CDR3aa: CASSEWDRAYEQYF
abundance: -
j_gene: TRBJ2-7
v_gene: TRBV2
d_gene: TRBD1
len: 14

CDR3nt: TGTGCCAGCAGCGTTACTCGGACTAGCGTCCCCTACGAGCAGTACTTC
CDR3aa: CASSVTRTSVPYEQYF
abundance: -
j_gene: TRBJ2-7
v_gene: TRBV9
d_gene: TRBD2
len: 16

CDR3nt: TGTGCCAGCAGTTTTCGGGTAACTGGCGAGCAGTACTTC
CDR3aa: CASSFRVTGEQYF
abundance: -
j_gene: TRBJ2-7
v_gene: TRBV27
d_gene: -
len: 13

CDR3nt: TGTGCCAGCACCAATTACCAGGGGGCATCAGAAGCTTTCTTT
CDR3aa: CASTNYQGASEAFF
abundance: -
j_gene: TRBJ1-1
v_gene: TRBV11-2
d_gene: TRBD1
len: 14

CDR3nt: TGTGCCAGCAGCGCCGAACAGGGCACTGAAGCTTTCTTT
CDR3aa: CASSAEQGTEAFF
abundance: -
j_gene: TRBJ1-1
v_gene: TRBV9
d_gene: -
len: 13

CDR3nt: TGTGCCAGCAGCTACGCCGGGACAGGGGGCCACGAGCAGTACTTC
CDR3aa: CASSYAGTGGHEQYF
abundance: once
j_gene: TRBJ2-7
v_gene: TRBV7-9
d_gene: TRBD1
len: 15

CDR3nt: TGTGCCAGCAGCCCCGCCCAGGGGTACGAGCAGTACTTC
CDR3aa: CASSPAQGYEQYF
abundance: -
j_gene: TRBJ2-7
v_gene: TRBV7-6
d_gene: -
len: 13

CDR3nt: TGTGCCAGTAGTATGTGGGATGGGACTAGCGGGAGTTACGAGCAGTACTTC
CDR3aa: CASSMWDGTSGSYEQYF
abundance: -
j_gene: TRBJ2-7
v_gene: TRBV19
d_gene: TRBD2
len: 17

CDR3nt: TGTGCCAGCAGCCTGAGCTCCTACGAGCAGTACTTC
CDR3aa: CASSLSSYEQYF
abundance: few
j_gene: TRBJ2-7
v_gene: TRBV7-2
d_gene: -
len: 12

CDR3nt: TGTGCCAGCAGACGATCTGAACGGGGCACCTACGAGCAGTACTTC
CDR3aa: CASRRSERGTYEQYF
abundance: -
j_gene: TRBJ2-7
v_gene: TRBV5-6
d_gene: -
len: 15

CDR3nt: TGTGCCAGCAGCGACAGGTTCGGAAACACCATATATTTT
CDR3aa: CASSDRFGNTIYF
abundance: -
j_gene: TRBJ1-3
v_gene: TRBV11-2
d_gene: -
len: 13

CDR3nt: TGCGCCAGCAGCCCCCTCGGAGACAGGGGCACAGATACGCAGTATTTT
CDR3aa: CASSPLGDRGTDTQYF
abundance: -
j_gene: TRBJ2-3
v_gene: TRBV4-1
d_gene: TRBD1
len: 16

CDR3nt: TGTGCCAGCAGCAGCCCTCCAGGGGGCGGGGGCTACACCTTC
CDR3aa: CASSSPPGGGGYTF
abundance: -
j_gene: TRBJ1-2
v_gene: TRBV9
d_gene: TRBD1
len: 14

CDR3nt: TGTGCCTGGAGTCGCCCCCCGGGACCCACCAATTCACCCCTCCACTTT
CDR3aa: CAWSRPPGPTNSPLHF
abundance: -
j_gene: TRBJ1-6
v_gene: TRBV30
d_gene: -
len: 16

CDR3nt: TGTGCCAGCAGCCCTCGAGTCGTGGGTCCAACTAATGAAAAACTGTTTTTT
CDR3aa: CASSPRVVGPTNEKLFF
abundance: -
j_gene: TRBJ1-4
v_gene: TRBV9
d_gene: -
len: 17

CDR3nt: TGTGCCAGCCGGCAGGGGCTCGACGAGCAGTACTTC
CDR3aa: CASRQGLDEQYF
abundance: -
j_gene: TRBJ2-7
v_gene: TRBV6-6
d_gene: -
len: 12

CDR3nt: TGTGCCAGCAGTTTGGGCGGGGCCATCTACAATGAGCAGTTCTTC
CDR3aa: CASSLGGAIYNEQFF
abundance: -
j_gene: TRBJ2-1
v_gene: TRBV6-5
d_gene: -
len: 15

CDR3nt: TGCGCCAGCAGCCAAGGGCATGGACTAGCGGGGGGATCCTACGAGCAGTACTTC
CDR3aa: CASSQGHGLAGGSYEQYF
abundance: -
j_gene: TRBJ2-7
v_gene: TRBV4-1
d_gene: TRBD2
len: 18

CDR3nt: TGTGCCAGCAGCTTAGGGCCGGGGCAGCCCCAGCATTTT
CDR3aa: CASSLGPGQPQHF
abundance: -
j_gene: TRBJ1-5
v_gene: TRBV7-8
d_gene: -
len: 13

CDR3nt: TGTGCCAGCAGCTCAACTAGCAATGAGCAGTTCTTC
CDR3aa: CASSSTSNEQFF
abundance: -
j_gene: TRBJ2-1
v_gene: TRBV5-6
d_gene: -
len: 12